The rows below give T cell receptor beta chains drawn from one sample of a study of blood T cell repertoires in COVID-19. TCRdb's copy holds only in-frame clones and misses some; the assay was immunoSEQ multiplex PCR. Counted here are roughly 130,000 clones, roughly 90% occurring once; the ten biggest clones make up around 3.8%. Sequencing input: peripheral blood. The receptor source for this set is a man aged 50 or older with active COVID-19. Each CDR3 is given with its conserved first and last residue. D genes are given only for firm matches. A clone size is listed for some rows: how often the clone was seen (once, few, many), or a class if it is expanded.

>TRBV5-1|.|.|TRBJ1-1
TGCGCCAGCAGCGGGGGGGAAAGGGTGGCTTTCTTT
CASSGGERVAFF
>TRBV27|.|.|TRBJ1-1
TGTGCCAGCAGTGCCCACAGGGAGAGGGCGGGTCGCAACACTGAAGCTTTCTTT
CASSAHRERAGRNTEAFF
>TRBV19|.|TRBD1|TRBJ2-1
TGTGCCAGTAGTCGTGGGACAGGTTCCAATGAGCAGTTCTTC
CASSRGTGSNEQFF
>TRBV14|.|.|TRBJ2-1
TGTGCCAGCAGCCAAGACAGGCTGACGCCACATCGAAATGAGCAGTTCTTC
CASSQDRLTPHRNEQFF
>TRBV25-1|.|TRBD1|TRBJ1-1
TGTGCCAGCAGCCCCCCCCTCGCAGGGGGTGGCACTGAAGCTTTCTTT
CASSPPLAGGGTEAFF
>TRBV6-5|.|TRBD1|TRBJ1-2
TGTGCCAGCAGAGGGACAGGGTCCTCTTCCGGCTACACCTTC
CASRGTGSSSGYTF
>TRBV19|.|TRBD1|TRBJ2-7
TGTGCCAGTAGTATCGCACAGGGGGCTAGCGAGCAGTACTTC
CASSIAQGASEQYF
>TRBV7-9|.|TRBD2|TRBJ2-1
TGTGCCAGCAGCCCCATAGCGGGAGATAGTAATGAGCAGTTCTTC
CASSPIAGDSNEQFF
>TRBV4-2|.|.|TRBJ1-4
TGTGCCAGCAGCCAAGGCGTCCAGGCAACTAATGAAAAACTGTTTTTT
CASSQGVQATNEKLFF
>TRBV7-6|.|.|TRBJ2-5
TGTGCCAGCAGCTCGAATTCAGGGGGGACGGAGACCCAGTACTTC
CASSSNSGGTETQYF
>TRBV7-2|.|.|TRBJ1-5
TGTGCCAGCAGCTTAACGACAGTTTATAGCAATCAGCCCCAGCATTTT
CASSLTTVYSNQPQHF
>TRBV29-1|.|.|TRBJ2-1
TGCAGCGACCAGGGTCGCGGCTCCTACAATGAGCAGTTCTTC
CSDQGRGSYNEQFF
>TRBV23-1|.|.|TRBJ1-2
TGCGCCAGCAGTAGTTGCAGGGGCTGTGGCTACACCTTC
CASSSCRGCGYTF
>TRBV24-1|.|.|TRBJ1-2
TGTGCCACCAGTGATCCGGGGAGAGGTGGCTACACCTTC
CATSDPGRGGYTF
>TRBV25-1|.|.|TRBJ1-2
TGTGCCAGCAGTGATTCGAGGGTAGGATATGGCTACATCTTC
CASSDSRVGYGYIF
>TRBV27|.|TRBD1|TRBJ2-3
TGTGCCAGCAAACCTCTGGGACAGGGGATCACAGATACGCAGTATTTT
CASKPLGQGITDTQYF
>TRBV6-5|.|TRBD2|TRBJ2-2
TGTGCCAGCCGAGGGGCGGGAGCCGGGGAGCTGTTTTTT
CASRGAGAGELFF
>TRBV19|.|.|TRBJ2-5
TGTGCCAGTAGTATAGTCGGTAGTTGGGAGACCCAGTACTTC
CASSIVGSWETQYF
>TRBV11-2|.|TRBD1|TRBJ1-6
TGTGCCAGCAGCGTTCAGGGACAGGGGGTTCGATCACCCCTCCACTTT
CASSVQGQGVRSPLHF
>TRBV12-3/TRBV12-4|.|TRBD2|TRBJ2-3
TGTGCCAGCAGGGCCACGGGGGGAAATACGCAGTATTTT
CASRATGGNTQYF
>TRBV28|.|.|TRBJ2-1
TGTGCCAGCAGTTTACTAGTGGGAGACGGTGAGCAGTTCTTC
CASSLLVGDGEQFF
>TRBV20-1|.|.|TRBJ1-6
TGCAGTGTTGCAGGGGACGGCCCCCTCCACTTT
CSVAGDGPLHF
>TRBV3-1/TRBV3-2|.|.|TRBJ1-2
TGTGCCAGCAGCCGAGGAGGAACAACTACTAACTATGGCTACACCTTC
CASSRGGTTTNYGYTF
>TRBV19|once|.|TRBJ2-3
TGTGCCAGTAGTATCATGGGGGCGGGAGATACGCAGTATTTT
CASSIMGAGDTQYF
>TRBV12-3/TRBV12-4|.|.|TRBJ1-2
TGTGCCAGCAGTTTAGGAGGGCCCGGGGGCTACACCTTC
CASSLGGPGGYTF
>TRBV5-4|.|TRBD1|TRBJ2-1
TGTGCCAGCAGCGTAAGGGGGCTAGTTGATGAGCAGTTCTTC
CASSVRGLVDEQFF
>TRBV14|.|.|TRBJ2-7
TGTGCCAGCAGTACCACCTACGTTGACTACGAGCAGTACTTC
CASSTTYVDYEQYF
>TRBV6-1|.|TRBD1|TRBJ2-3
TGTGCCAGCAGTGAATCCGGGACAGGGCCCCAAGATACGCAGTATTTT
CASSESGTGPQDTQYF
>TRBV19|.|.|TRBJ1-1
TGTGCCAGTAGATCGCGGGGGGCGGACACTGAAGCTTTCTTT
CASRSRGADTEAFF
>TRBV10-3|.|.|TRBJ2-5
TGTGCCATCAGTGCTTCAGGGGTAGAGACCCAGTACTTC
CAISASGVETQYF
>TRBV28|once|.|TRBJ1-5
TGTGCCAGCAGTTTACGGGGGCCCCAGCATTTT
CASSLRGPQHF
>TRBV11-3|.|TRBD2|TRBJ2-3
TGTGCCAGCAGTTTAGGTCGGGGGGGCCCCCTTTGGGATACGCAGTATTTT
CASSLGRGGPLWDTQYF
>TRBV7-3|.|.|TRBJ1-1
TGTGCCAGCAGCTTAAGCGGGTTGACTGAAGCTTTCTTT
CASSLSGLTEAFF
>TRBV7-8|.|.|TRBJ1-6
TGTGCCAGCAGCTTAAGGGGAAGAAATTCACCCCTCCACTTT
CASSLRGRNSPLHF
>TRBV18|.|.|TRBJ1-1
TGTGCCAGCTCACCTAGACTGTTTGAAGCTTTCTTT
CASSPRLFEAFF